Listed here are 14 T cell receptor beta chains from one sample, sequenced in a study of T cells after yellow fever vaccination. TCRdb passed the 5' RACE reads through MiXCR, listing each CDR3 protein once. The sample yields a few hundred thousand distinct CDR3 sequences, 17% seen once. The sequenced sample was PBMCs, obtained roughly 5 days after the first yellow fever vaccination. The origin of the receptors is a man aged 18 to 35 who received the YFV17D yellow fever vaccine.

This clonotype was observed at least ten times. The chain uses TRBV12-3 or TRBV12-4 and TRBJ1-1; the D is unclear. CDR3 length equals 13 residues. The ends were cut back, 6 bases at V and 1 base at J, with 9 bases in the middle. CDR3 bases: TGTGCCAGCAGAAGGCAGGAGAACACTGAAGCTTTCTTT. It encodes CASRRQENTEAFF.

This clonotype was counted only a few times. The chain employs TRBV11-2 and TRBJ1-2; D ambiguous. CDR3 length: 13 residues. Germline V gives CDR1 SGHAT, CDR2 FQNNGV. The V and J ends lost 5 bases and 8 bases respectively, with 15 bases between them. DNA for the CDR3: TGTGCCAGCAGCCAAAACGGGGTCTGGGGCTACACCTTC. Translation gives CASSQNGVWGYTF.

This clonotype has only a few counts. V and J are TRBV7-6 and TRBJ2-2, with D possibly TRBD1 on 5 matching bases. V was clipped by 5 bases and J by 3 bases, with 16 bases between them. The CDR3 loop spans 16 amino acids. The V gene's germline CDR1 is SGHVS and CDR2 FNYEAQ. The CDR3 DNA sequence: TGTGCCAGCAGCCCCCGACAGACTTCCTACACCGGGGAGCTGTTTTTT. Protein product: CASSPRQTSYTGELFF.

This clonotype was seen a handful of times. The chain uses TRBV5-4 and TRBJ2-5, with no clear D. V lost 1 base and J 2 bases, leaving 9 bases between the germline ends. There are 14 residues in the CDR3. The V gene's germline CDR1 is SGHNT and CDR2 YYREEE (reference sequence). CDR3 residues: CASSLSTVQETQYF. CDR3 DNA sequence: TGTGCCAGCAGCTTGAGTACAGTTCAAGAGACCCAGTACTTC.

The table lists this clonotype with many counts. This chain joins TRBV5-1 and TRBJ2-3; D uncertain. This CDR3 contains 14 residues. The germline CDR1 and CDR2 sequences are SGHRS and YFSETQ. The V end was cut by 4 bases, the J end by 2 bases, with 11 bases between. The CDR3 DNA follows: TGCGCCAGCAGCCCCGACTCATACACAGATACGCAGTATTTT. It yields the protein CASSPDSYTDTQYF.

The sample holds a few counts of this clonotype. The gene calls are TRBV4-2 and TRBJ2-3; 13 positions match TRBD2. Germline V CDR1 and CDR2: LGHNA, YNFKEQ. V dropped 3 bases and J dropped 3; count of bases not matched to a gene: 6. The CDR3 spans 17 residues. The CDR3 region is CASSQMGTSGVTDTQYF. CDR3 nucleotide sequence: TGTGCCAGCAGCCAGATGGGGACTAGCGGGGTGACAGATACGCAGTATTTT.

The rearrangement links TRBV6-2 or TRBV6-3 to TRBJ1-4, with a possible D match to TRBD1 (6 bases). Germline values: CDR1 MNHEY, CDR2 SVGEGT. V was trimmed by 6 bases and J by 3 bases, leaving 14 bases between them. This CDR3 has 15 residues. The DNA of the CDR3 is TGTGCCAGCAGGGACCAGGGGACGGCTAATGAAAAACTGTTTTTT. It encodes CASRDQGTANEKLFF.

The gene calls are TRBV3-1 and TRBJ2-7; 8 bases fit TRBD1. The junction had 2 bases not matched to a gene; V was cut back by 1 base and J by 3 bases. The CDR3 contains 14 residues. Germline-derived CDR1 and CDR2 are LGHDT and YNNKEL (reference sequence). The CDR3 loop reads CASSQGTGIYEQYV. In DNA, the CDR3 is TGTGCCAGCAGCCAAGGGACAGGGATCTACGAGCAGTACGTC.

This clonotype was seen more than once but under ten times. J is TRBJ1-4 and V is TRBV5-1; the D is unclear. The germline V gene encodes CDR1 SGHRS and CDR2 YFSETQ. V was pared by 0 bases and J by 7 bases, with 13 bases between. The CDR3 is 15 amino acids. The CDR3 DNA reads TGCGCCAGCAGCTTGGATCGGGGTTGGGGTGAAAAACTGTTTTTT. Encoded protein: CASSLDRGWGEKLFF.

This sequence joins TRBV28 and TRBJ1-6; D possibly corresponds to TRBD1 (6 bases). Germline CDR1 and CDR2: MDHEN and SYDVKM. This CDR3 contains 14 residues. Trimming stripped 3 bases from V and 9 bases from J, with 12 bases between. The CDR3 DNA sequence: TGTGCCAGCAGTTTGCGAGGGGGGGGTTCACCCCTCCACTTT. This sequence encodes CASSLRGGGSPLHF.

The gene calls are TRBV25-1 and TRBJ2-3; TRBD1 agrees at 10 bases. Unmatched junction bases numbered 25, after V lost 1 base and J lost 3 bases. The CDR3 sequence is 23 residues long. Looked up from germline, CDR1 is MGHDK and CDR2 is SYGVNS. The CDR3 sequence is CASSECNDRGPPLSRGGTDTQYF. Written as DNA, the CDR3 is TGTGCCAGCAGTGAATGTAACGACAGGGGGCCCCCCCTGAGCAGGGGTGGGACAGATACGCAGTATTTT. The full variable domain, with the rest looked up from reference TRBV25-1 and TRBJ2-3, is EADIYQTPRYLVIGTGKKITLECSQTMGHDKMYWYQQDPGMELHLIHYSYGVNSTEKGDLSSESTVSRIRTEHFPLTLESARPSHTSQYLCASSECNDRGPPLSRGGTDTQYFGPGTRLTVL.

J is TRBJ1-1 and V is TRBV20-1, with D perhaps TRBD1 (5 bases). The length of the CDR3 is 12 residues. Germline CDR1 reads DFQATT; CDR2 reads SNEGSKA (reference sequence). Deletions cut 3 bases from V and 3 bases from J, with 8 bases between. The CDR3 DNA sequence: TGCAGTGCTAGGCAGGGTTACACTGAAGCTTTCTTT. This codes for CSARQGYTEAFF.

This clonotype was detected a few times. This rearrangement joins TRBV28 to TRBJ2-3; TRBD1 agrees at 9 bases. This CDR3 has 16 residues. The germline gives CDR1 MDHEN, CDR2 SYDVKM. Trimming took 7 bases from V and 0 from J; bases not matched to a gene: 8. The CDR3 DNA reads TGTGCCAGCACCTCTAGGGGGACAGGGAGCACAGATACGCAGTATTTT. Protein sequence: CASTSRGTGSTDTQYF.

The gene calls are TRBV12-3 or TRBV12-4 and TRBJ1-2; D remains ambiguous. This CDR3 contains 14 residues. The germline V and J ends were trimmed by 6 bases and 8 bases, with 19 bases remaining between them. The chain's CDR3 is CASSRSEAPGGYTF. CDR3 nucleotide sequence: TGTGCCAGCAGCCGATCAGAAGCCCCGGGAGGCTACACCTTC.